The clone carrying this T cell receptor (beta chain) was observed at least ten times. Its antigen is not known. This sample was included in a study of T cells in Graves' hyperthyroidism and ophthalmopathy. General observations from the study: Blood also contained most expanded thyroid clonotypes above 0.001. The model made its ophthalmopathy prediction, and onset followed a median about 6 months later.

Amplification of TCR beta CDR3 regions was performed using RNA transcripts as template. The TCR CDR3 was amplified in a first-round RT-PCR using the HTBI primer set. MiXCR, run by TCRdb on the multiplex PCR reads, gives a single entry per CDR3 protein. The sample gives about 360,000 distinct CDR3 sequences, 15% to 17% of which show up once; approximately 30% is in the top ten. CDR1 is SGHVS and CDR2 is FQNEAQ in the germline V gene. V lost 2 bases, J lost 8 bases, and 7 bases lay in between. The CDR3 sequence is 12 residues long. The hyperthyroidism patients had all been newly diagnosed, and their disease duration was under 2 months. Their ages ranged from 18 to 65 years. The sample of blood was obtained at first hyperthyroidism diagnosis (before any ophthalmopathy symptoms).

The sequenced sample consisted of blood. The sequence derives from a woman aged 18-29 years with Graves' hyperthyroidism that later progressed to Graves' ophthalmopathy. The rearrangement uses TRBV7-8 and TRBJ2-1; D might be TRBD1 (5 bases). CDR3 protein: CASSLQGDEQFF. In DNA form, the CDR3 reads TGTGCCAGCAGCTTACAGGGTGATGAGCAGTTCTTC.